This entry describes one T cell receptor beta chain. No antigen is known for it. No base quality information exists; no much larger clone differs at one position. Per the publication, the time point label means: about 28 days (+/-7) after the second vaccine dose. AZD1222 recipients with second doses at about 4 weeks or about 12 weeks were pooled, because spike-specific TCR depth and breadth did not differ between schedules. The vaccinee samples were drawn from two UK trials, COV001 and COV002, one of which was a single-blind randomized controlled phase 2/3 trial testing AZD1222 (ChAdOx1 nCoV-19) in healthy adults. Trial participant PBMC samples were collected at day 0 and day 28 after the second dose for TCRbeta chain sequencing. The CDR3 regions of human TCRbeta chains were analyzed by immunosequencing. In the paper's pipeline: TCRs in the repertoires were compared against a reference library of SARS-CoV-2-specific TCRs that had been generated with the MIRA antigen-specificity platform. Breadth was defined as the fraction of unique TCRs that were SARS-CoV-2-associated. Depth was defined as the fraction of total T cells that were SARS-CoV-2-associated. Using the MIRA data, every spike-specific TCR was mapped to the spike region that the TCR reacted to and assigned to either a CD4 or a CD8 class. Log10-transformed breadth and depth values were compared by one-way ANOVA with Sidak's multiple comparisons tests. This immuneACCESS table, as held by TCRdb, lists in-frame sequences with V and J called but not all clones. Of the missing ones, under half trace to an unresolved V gene in checked studies; the others have no known cause. V, J and clone size derive from that table, while D and trimming were established from the DNA sequence. Counted in this sample were just under 80,000 clones; more than 85% of them appeared once. The ten top clones hold under 5% of the sample.

From the cysteine up to the phenylalanine, the CDR3 has a length of 15 residues. CDR3 DNA only is kept here, 45 bases in frame from base 1. Sequences MNHEY (CDR1) and SVGAGI (CDR2) are obtained from the germline V gene. After removal of 6 bases from V and 7 bases from J, the junction retains 7 bases not matched to a gene. These data are taken from a study of T cell responses to AZD1222 COVID-19 vaccine (dated by TCRdb to the early 2020s). Regarding the study in general: A total of under 250 trial participants underwent TCR sequencing, of whom about 200 had received two doses of AZD1222 and 26 had received two doses of the MenACWY control vaccine. Trial participants were enrolled by age into subgroups of 18-55, 56-69 and 70-plus years, and about 150, 27 and 61 TCR-sequenced participants, respectively, were included in these subgroups.

Results and caveats for the whole study, not just this receptor: Nearly half of unique spike-specific TCRs reportedly recognized epitopes outside regions mutated in the B.1.351 and B.1.1.7 variants. Conclusions about previously exposed vaccinees were limited because only 5 or 6 AZD1222 recipients were SARS-CoV-2 seropositive at baseline. Participants were mostly white British and included more females than males, and it was suggested by the authors that clonal diversity may have been underestimated. After two AZD1222 doses, spike-specific TCR breadth and depth were significantly higher than at day 0 and than in MenACWY recipients. CD4 TCRs associated with the vaccine covered the entire spike protein, and the dominant responses were in regions 160-218 and 743-854. The 56-69-year group was small, and its depth increase did not reach significance, likely because of low power. Because no day 14 peak-response samples were available, repertoires were characterized only after the peak T cell response.

This TCR came from an adult who received the AZD1222 COVID-19 vaccine. The material was peripheral blood, obtained 28 days after the second AZD1222 dose. The sequence is built from TRBV6-5 and TRBJ2-2, with 11 bases matching TRBD1. The sequenced DNA is TGTGCCAGCAGCCCGGACAGGGGGCTTGACGGGGAGCTGTTTTTT. This translates into CASSPDRGLDGELFF.